These 18 T cell receptor beta chains were sequenced from one sample in a study of breast tumors, draining lymph nodes, adjacent tissues. The lymph nodes were axillary draining lymph nodes from breast cancer patients. TCRdb reprocessed the multiplex PCR reads via MiXCR and lists one record per CDR3 protein. The table records approximately 150,000 distinct CDR3 sequences, 32% of them present only once. The specimen sequenced was axillary lymph node tissue. Every receptor here comes from a female donor with breast cancer. Some clones in this sample may be carry-over from other donors' samples.

This clonotype occurred many times. The chain joins TRBV2 to TRBJ1-2; 8 bases line up with TRBD1. Germline assignment: CDR1 SNHLY and CDR2 FYNNEI. The CDR3 has 16 amino acids. V dropped 8 bases and J dropped 4; count of bases not matched to a gene: 15. The CDR3 sequence: CASLLPPTGAFYGYTF. The CDR3, as DNA: TGTGCCAGCCTCCTCCCTCCGACAGGGGCCTTCTATGGCTACACCTTC.

A word on this clonotype: A much larger clone differs from this one at a single base, so this may be a read error. This sequence joins TRBV9 and TRBJ2-7; D is possibly TRBD1 (5 bases). Germline CDR1 and CDR2: SGDLS and YYNGEE. There are 14 residues in the CDR3. In nucleotides, the CDR3 is TGTGCCAGCAGCCAAGGACAATCCCCCTACGAGCAGTCCTTC. The encoded protein is CASSQGQSPYEQSF. The full variable domain, completed using reference TRBV9 and TRBJ2-7, is DSGVTQTPKHLITATGQRVTLRCSPRSGDLSVYWYQQSLDQGLQFLIQYYNGEERAKGNILERFSAQQFPDLHSELNLSSLELGDSALYFCASSQGQSPYEQSFGPGTRLTVT.

Comments on this clonotype: A much larger clone differs by one base, so this may be a read error. This chain links TRBV5-4 with TRBJ1-3, with 7 bases identical to TRBD1. The CDR3 has 15 residues. Germline V gene data show CDR1 as SGHNT and CDR2 as YYREEE (reference sequence). The CDR3 sequence is CASSQGGASGSTIYF. In nucleotides, the CDR3 is TGTGCCAGCAGCCAGGGGGGTGCCTCTGGAAGCACCATATATTTT.

This clonotype was found many times. The chain couples TRBV5-1 to TRBJ2-7, with D possibly being TRBD2 (6 bases). Trimming stripped 4 bases from V and 5 bases from J, with 7 bases between. The CDR3 consists of 11 residues. In germline, CDR1 is SGHRS, CDR2 YFSETQ. CDR3 DNA: TGCGCCAGCAGCGGAGGGAACGAGCAGTACTTC. Translation: CASSGGNEQYF.

With regard to this clonotype: The junction differs from germline at one of its ends, possibly a read error. This sequence joins TRBV20-1 and TRBJ1-6, with D perhaps TRBD1 (5 bases). This CDR3 comprises 12 residues. Germline CDR1 and CDR2: DFQATT and SNEGSKA (reference sequence). The CDR3 DNA reads as TGCAGTGCCAGAGCGTGGGACTCACCCCTCCACTTT. This gives the protein CSARAWDSPLHF.

This chain connects TRBV6-5 to TRBJ1-6, with D hard to call. Germline loops: CDR1 MNHEY, CDR2 SVGAGI. The CDR3 is 11 residues long. The germline V and J ends were trimmed by 2 bases and 9 bases, with 2 bases remaining between them. CDR3 protein: CASSYGSPLHF. CDR3 DNA sequence: TGTGCCAGCAGTTACGGTTCACCCCTCCACTTT.

This clonotype was recorded at least ten times. Since a much larger clone is just one base distant, this may be a read error. J is TRBJ2-1 and V is TRBV20-1; D might be TRBD2 (6 bases). The CDR3 length is 11 residues. Germline CDR1 is DFQATT and CDR2 is SNEGSKA (reference sequence). In DNA form, the CDR3 reads TGCAGTGCTACAGTGGGAGGTGAGCAGTCCTTC. The encoded protein is CSATVGGEQSF.

The V and J genes are TRBV25-1 and TRBJ1-2; 9 nucleotides align to TRBD1. CDR1 is MGHDK and CDR2 is SYGVNS in the germline V gene. The CDR3 has 11 amino acids. DNA for the CDR3: TGTGCTAGACGGACAGGGGATGGCTACACCTTC. Translated, it gives CARRTGDGYTF.

This clonotype was recorded at least ten times. This chain links TRBV27 with TRBJ1-5; tentative D call: TRBD1 (5 bases). The CDR3 length is 14 residues. Germline V gives CDR1 MNHEY, CDR2 SMNVEV (reference sequence). V was cut by 6 bases and J by 6 bases, with 15 bases left in between. CDR3 residues: CASSENPGIQPQHF. CDR3 nucleotide sequence: TGTGCCAGCAGCGAAAACCCAGGGATTCAGCCCCAGCATTTT.

This clonotype was recorded many times. J is TRBJ2-7 and V is TRBV6-2 or TRBV6-3; TRBD2 might be the D (5 bases). From germline, CDR1 is MNHEY and CDR2 SVGEGT. This CDR3 region has 13 residues. In DNA form, the CDR3 reads TGTGCCAGCAGCTACTCCCGGACTTTTGAGCAGTACGTC. Translated: CASSYSRTFEQYV.

In its sample, this clonotype was seen a few times. The chain couples TRBV18 to TRBJ1-1, with TRBD1 matching over 7 bases. Germline CDR1 is KGHSH and CDR2 is LQKENI. The CDR3 covers 14 residues. With V trimmed by 2 bases and J by 0 bases, 0 bases remained unmatched. CDR3 nucleotides: TGTGCCAGCTCACCAGGACAGGTGAACACTGAAGCTTTCTTT. It codes for CASSPGQVNTEAFF.

This rearrangement joins TRBV28 to TRBJ1-2; D is possibly TRBD1 (6 bases). The CDR3 has 16 residues. Germline lookup yields CDR1 MDHEN and CDR2 SYDVKM. Between the trimmed V and J ends, which lost 5 bases and 4 bases, there was a span of 20 bases. The CDR3 sequence: CASSARVGRTAYGYTF. The CDR3, as DNA: TGTGCCAGCAGTGCTAGAGTCGGGAGGACAGCCTATGGCTACACCTTC.

This clonotype was seen at least ten times. The V and J genes are TRBV18 and TRBJ2-7; 7 bases fit TRBD1. The germline V gene encodes CDR1 KGHSH and CDR2 LQKENI. V shed 5 bases and J 2 bases; nucleotides not matched to a gene: 3. The CDR3 runs 13 residues. CDR3 sequence (DNA): TGTGCCAGCTCATTTACAGGGGCCTACGAGCAGTACGTC. Translation: CASSFTGAYEQYV.

This clonotype was picked up many times. The CDR3 DNA is TGTGCCAGCAGCTTGAGGGGACAAGCCTCTGGGGCCAACGTCCTGACTTTC. Translating it yields CASSLRGQASGANVLTF. The rearrangement joins TRBV7-2 to TRBJ2-6; D possibly corresponds to TRBD1 (6 bases). Per the germline V gene, CDR1 is SGHTA and CDR2 is FQGNSA. The V gene lost 3 bases and the J gene lost 0 bases, with 12 bases spanning the gap. This CDR3 comprises 17 residues.

This clonotype was recorded many times. The chain carries TRBV9 and TRBJ1-2, with a possible D match to TRBD1 (5 bases). Germline CDR1 is SGDLS and CDR2 is YYNGEE. There are 13 residues in the CDR3. The ends were cut back, 7 bases at V and 5 bases at J, with 15 bases in the middle. CDR3 residues: CASQTERGYGYTF. CDR3 in DNA: TGTGCCAGCCAGACAGAACGAGGTTATGGCTACACCTTC. Looking up the rest from reference TRBV9 and TRBJ1-2 gives the full variable domain: DSGVTQTPKHLITATGQRVTLRCSPRSGDLSVYWYQQSLDQGLQFLIQYYNGEERAKGNILERFSAQQFPDLHSELNLSSLELGDSALYFCASQTERGYGYTFGSGTRLTVV.

This clonotype was seen at least ten times. The V call is TRBV2, the J call TRBJ2-7; 7 positions agree with TRBD1. This CDR3 spans 14 amino acids. The V segment lost 1 base and the J segment 5 bases; nucleotides outside the gene matches: 5. CDR1 is SNHLY, CDR2 FYNNEI, per germline. The CDR3 is CASSEETGPHEQYF. CDR3 coding DNA: TGTGCCAGCAGTGAAGAGACAGGGCCCCACGAGCAGTACTTC.

This clonotype has just a few counts. V gene TRBV30 combines with J gene TRBJ1-1; D unclear. V was cut by 7 bases and J by 5 bases, with 8 bases left in between. The CDR3 length is 10 residues. Germline CDR1 is GTSNPN and CDR2 is SVGIG (reference sequence). The CDR3 region has the DNA TGTGCCTACTGTCTAACTGAAGCTTTCTTT. Translating gives CAYCLTEAFF.

The gene calls are TRBV9 and TRBJ2-3; no definite D call. The CDR3 sequence is 12 residues long. V shed 0 bases and J shed 5 bases, with 4 bases lying between them. Looked up from germline, CDR1 is SGDLS and CDR2 is YYNGEE. CDR3 coding DNA: TGTGCCAGCAGCGTAGAGATAGATACGCAGTATTTT. This codes for CASSVEIDTQYF. The full variable domain, in which reference TRBV9 and TRBJ2-3 provide the parts outside the CDR3, is DSGVTQTPKHLITATGQRVTLRCSPRSGDLSVYWYQQSLDQGLQFLIQYYNGEERAKGNILERFSAQQFPDLHSELNLSSLELGDSALYFCASSVEIDTQYFGPGTRLTVL.